This is a list of T cell receptor beta chains from one sample in a study of T cells in Graves' hyperthyroidism and ophthalmopathy. In TCRdb, the multiplex PCR reads were re-called with MiXCR into one record per CDR3 protein. The sample includes approximately 360,000 distinct CDR3 sequences, roughly 25% seen only once; the top ten take roughly 80%. The source material was blood. The origin of the receptors is a man between 50 and 59 years old with Graves' hyperthyroidism. Each CDR3 is given with its conserved first and last residue. Fields, in order: J gene, clone size, V gene, D gene, CDR3 protein, CDR3 DNA. The D gene is left open where the match is weak. Not all rows give a size; the values are once, few, many and, for expanded clones, a class.

J: TRBJ2-1; size: few; V: TRBV2; D: TRBD2; CDR3: CASRTIAGGSYNEQFF; DNA: TGTGCCAGCAGAACCATAGCGGGAGGTTCCTACAATGAGCAGTTCTTC
J: TRBJ1-2; size: few; V: TRBV6-1; D: TRBD1; CDR3: CASRRGQGHYGYTF; DNA: TGTGCCAGCAGGCGGGGACAGGGGCACTATGGCTACACCTTC
J: TRBJ2-7; size: -; V: TRBV15; D: -; CDR3: CATSRGAGSSYEQYF; DNA: TGTGCCACCAGCAGAGGGGCGGGGAGCTCCTACGAGCAGTACTTC
J: TRBJ2-1; size: few; V: TRBV11-2; D: -; CDR3: CASSLVPGANEQFF; DNA: TGTGCCAGCAGCTTAGTCCCCGGTGCTAATGAGCAGTTCTTC
J: TRBJ2-5; size: few; V: TRBV12-5; D: -; CDR3: CASGPSTGGAGTQYF; DNA: TGTGCTAGTGGCCCCTCCACCGGGGGCGCCGGGACCCAGTACTTC
J: TRBJ1-1; size: many; V: TRBV28; D: TRBD1; CDR3: CASRPGTDRRRAFF; DNA: TGTGCCAGCAGGCCAGGGACAGACCGACGGCGTGCTTTCTTT
J: TRBJ1-3; size: few; V: TRBV5-1; D: -; CDR3: CASSLEGGIGNTIYF; DNA: TGCGCCAGCAGCTTGGAAGGGGGGATTGGAAACACCATATATTTT
J: TRBJ2-1; size: many; V: TRBV9; D: -; CDR3: CASSVEGWGYNEQFF; DNA: TGTGCCAGCAGCGTAGAGGGGTGGGGTTACAATGAGCAGTTCTTC
J: TRBJ2-3; size: many; V: TRBV20-1; D: -; CDR3: CSAVAAPRADTQYF; DNA: TGCAGTGCAGTGGCAGCCCCTCGCGCAGATACGCAGTATTTT
J: TRBJ2-7; size: few; V: TRBV29-1; D: TRBD2; CDR3: CSAFRASGTHEQYF; DNA: TGCAGCGCCTTTCGGGCTAGCGGGACCCACGAGCAGTACTTC
J: TRBJ2-3; size: -; V: TRBV6-1; D: -; CDR3: CASSEETVGDTQYF; DNA: TGTGCCAGCAGTGAAGAGACTGTTGGAGATACGCAGTATTTT
J: TRBJ2-1; size: few; V: TRBV5-1; D: TRBD1; CDR3: CASSLRGQNNEQFF; DNA: TGCGCCAGCAGCTTAAGGGGACAGAACAATGAGCAGTTCTTC
J: TRBJ2-7; size: -; V: TRBV7-2; D: TRBD2; CDR3: CASSYQAGGKTYEQYF; DNA: TGTGCCAGCAGCTACCAAGCCGGGGGGAAGACCTACGAGCAGTACTTC
J: TRBJ2-3; size: -; V: TRBV9; D: -; CDR3: CASSVALTDTQYF; DNA: TGTGCCAGCAGCGTAGCTCTCACAGATACGCAGTATTTT
J: TRBJ2-1; size: many; V: TRBV28; D: -; CDR3: CASETTELAPYNEQFF; DNA: TGTGCCAGCGAGACAACCGAGCTAGCGCCTTACAATGAGCAGTTCTTC
J: TRBJ1-5; size: -; V: TRBV29-1; D: TRBD1; CDR3: CSVTHRGSNQPQHF; DNA: TGCAGCGTTACACACAGGGGGAGCAATCAGCCCCAGCATTTT
J: TRBJ2-3; size: many; V: TRBV7-6; D: -; CDR3: CASSLGQPTDTQYF; DNA: TGTGCCAGCAGCTTAGGACAGCCCACAGATACGCAGTATTTT
J: TRBJ2-3; size: -; V: TRBV7-9; D: TRBD2; CDR3: CASSVSRGNLRTDTQYF; DNA: TGTGCCAGCAGCGTATCGCGGGGGAACCTCCGGACAGATACGCAGTATTTT
J: TRBJ2-5; size: -; V: TRBV18; D: -; CDR3: CASSLEGRQETQYF; DNA: TGTGCCAGCTCACTCGAGGGACGACAAGAGACCCAGTACTTC
J: TRBJ2-4; size: once; V: TRBV5-1; D: -; CDR3: CASSSNRYKNIQYF; DNA: TGCGCCAGCAGCTCGAACAGGTACAAAAACATTCAGTACTTC
J: TRBJ2-5; size: -; V: TRBV11-2; D: TRBD2; CDR3: CASSLELAGGEKTQYF; DNA: TGTGCCAGCAGCCTAGAACTAGCGGGAGGGGAGAAGACCCAGTACTTC
J: TRBJ1-1; size: -; V: TRBV19; D: TRBD1; CDR3: CASSITTTGGDYNTEAFF; DNA: TGTGCCAGTAGTATTACCACGACAGGGGGCGATTATAACACTGAAGCTTTCTTT
J: TRBJ2-7; size: -; V: TRBV27; D: -; CDR3: CASSVARGGASYEQYF; DNA: TGTGCCAGCAGTGTAGCGAGGGGGGGCGCGTCCTACGAGCAGTACTTC
J: TRBJ2-1; size: few; V: TRBV18; D: -; CDR3: CASSPLFGPAYNEQFF; DNA: TGTGCCAGCTCACCACTTTTCGGGCCCGCCTACAATGAGCAGTTCTTC
J: TRBJ1-5; size: -; V: TRBV27; D: TRBD1; CDR3: CASRRTGTGNQPQHF; DNA: TGTGCCAGCAGAAGGACAGGGACGGGCAATCAGCCCCAGCATTTT
J: TRBJ2-7; size: few; V: TRBV3-1; D: -; CDR3: CASSQVASSYEQYF; DNA: TGTGCCAGCAGCCAAGTGGCTAGCTCCTACGAGCAGTACTTC
J: TRBJ1-5; size: few; V: TRBV7-2; D: -; CDR3: CASSSTPWAGQPQHF; DNA: TGTGCCAGCAGCTCTACCCCCTGGGCAGGTCAGCCCCAGCATTTT
J: TRBJ1-3; size: few; V: TRBV20-1; D: -; CDR3: CSASEGASGNTIYF; DNA: TGCAGTGCTAGCGAGGGAGCCTCTGGAAACACCATATATTTT
J: TRBJ1-3; size: -; V: TRBV6-1; D: -; CDR3: CASKDRLSGNTIYF; DNA: TGTGCCAGCAAGGACCGGCTCTCTGGAAACACCATATATTTT
J: TRBJ2-1; size: few; V: TRBV20-1; D: TRBD2; CDR3: CSALAGVGWNEQFF; DNA: TGCAGTGCTTTAGCGGGAGTGGGTTGGAATGAGCAGTTCTTC
J: TRBJ2-1; size: many; V: TRBV7-3; D: -; CDR3: CASSLMANNEQFF; DNA: TGTGCCAGCAGCTTAATGGCGAACAATGAGCAGTTCTTC
J: TRBJ2-1; size: few; V: TRBV4-1; D: TRBD2; CDR3: CASSQSTSGWDNEQFF; DNA: TGCGCCAGCAGCCAATCGACTAGCGGGTGGGACAATGAGCAGTTCTTC
J: TRBJ1-2; size: -; V: TRBV20-1; D: TRBD1; CDR3: CSAKPGQGSYTF; DNA: TGCAGTGCTAAGCCGGGACAGGGGAGCTACACCTTC
J: TRBJ1-5; size: few; V: TRBV20-1; D: -; CDR3: CSARIGGGNQPQHF; DNA: TGCAGTGCTAGAATCGGGGGTGGGAATCAGCCCCAGCATTTT